One sample yielded the 5 T cell receptor beta chains listed below, sequenced in a study of shared clonotypes between healthy human individuals. Repertoires were generated with immunoSEQ multiplex PCR, while TCRdb's copy carries only in-frame clones and drops some. The sample consists of approximately 2.5 million clones, 80% to 95% of them appearing once. Sequencing was done on a sample of naive CD4+ T cells from PBMCs. Described subset: CD45RA+ positively selected. These receptors were collected from a man younger than 30 in good health. Some clones in this sample may be carry-over from other donors' samples.

The rearrangement uses TRBV4-2 and TRBJ1-1; no firm D call. CDR3 length: 15 residues. V lost 3 bases, J lost 1 base, and 12 bases lay in between. Per the germline V gene, CDR1 is LGHNA and CDR2 is YNFKEQ. The DNA of the CDR3 is TGTGCCAGCAGCCAGGACCCACGCCAGAACACTGAAGCTTTCTTT. This encodes CASSQDPRQNTEAFF.

The chain joins TRBV9 to TRBJ2-7; the D is unclear. From germline, CDR1 is SGDLS and CDR2 YYNGEE. The CDR3 contains 15 residues. Trimming stripped 4 bases from V and 3 bases from J, with 17 bases between. The CDR3 DNA reads as TGTGCCAGCAGCCCCTTGTCGATGGTGGGCTACGAGCAGTACTTC. It yields the protein CASSPLSMVGYEQYF.

The sample holds a few counts of this clone. One end of the junction does not line up with germline, which may come from a read error. V gene TRBV13 combines with J gene TRBJ1-2; D ambiguous. CDR3 length: 12 amino acids. The germline V gene encodes CDR1 PRHDT and CDR2 FYEKMQ (reference sequence). The chain's CDR3 is CASSLGHYGYTF. Here the CDR3 DNA reads TGTGCCAGCAGCCTAGGGCACTATGGCTACACCTTC.

This rearrangement joins TRBV19 to TRBJ2-4, with D possibly called TRBD1 or TRBD2 (6 bases each). Looked up from germline, CDR1 is LNHDA and CDR2 is SQIVND (reference sequence). The V end was cut by 3 bases, the J end by 6 bases, with 12 bases between. This CDR3 has 14 amino acids. The CDR3 sequence: CASSMGGQSNIQYF. The DNA for the CDR3 is TGTGCCAGTAGTATGGGGGGCCAGTCAAACATTCAGTACTTC.

The chain employs TRBV7-3 and TRBJ2-2, with a weak D call TRBD1 (6 bases). This CDR3 is 18 amino acids long. V was pared by 1 base and J by 7 bases, with 22 bases between. Germline CDR1 and CDR2: SGHTA and FQGTGA. The CDR3 reads CASSLMPWLGAQHGELFF. CDR3 coding DNA: TGTGCCAGCAGCTTAATGCCGTGGTTGGGGGCGCAGCACGGGGAGCTGTTTTTT.